The entry below gives a single T cell receptor beta chain sequence along with its context. Its specificity is not known. The table came from immunoSEQ multiplex PCR; TCRdb's copy has only in-frame clones and leaves some out. The sample carries 550,000 to 750,000 clones, around 90% recorded once. These data belong to a study of shared clonotypes between healthy human individuals. Findings and limits, study-wide: Collection of samples was limited to blood; tissue repertoires likely differ.

V was trimmed by 0 bases and J by 1 base, leaving 12 bases between them. The germline V gene encodes CDR1 MNHNY and CDR2 SVGAGI (reference sequence). This CDR3 spans 16 amino acids. CD8 cells classed as naive were CD45RO-negative and positively selected for CCR7, excluding terminally differentiated effector memory CD45RA+ cells. The material sequenced was naive CD8+ T cells sorted from blood. The rearrangement joins TRBV6-6 to TRBJ1-1; TRBD1 might be the D (5 bases). The sequence came from a man aged 25-40 years in good health. CDR3 DNA: TGTGCCAGCAGTTACTCGATGAGGGGACCGAACACTGAAGCTTTCTTT. Amino acids: CASSYSMRGPNTEAFF.